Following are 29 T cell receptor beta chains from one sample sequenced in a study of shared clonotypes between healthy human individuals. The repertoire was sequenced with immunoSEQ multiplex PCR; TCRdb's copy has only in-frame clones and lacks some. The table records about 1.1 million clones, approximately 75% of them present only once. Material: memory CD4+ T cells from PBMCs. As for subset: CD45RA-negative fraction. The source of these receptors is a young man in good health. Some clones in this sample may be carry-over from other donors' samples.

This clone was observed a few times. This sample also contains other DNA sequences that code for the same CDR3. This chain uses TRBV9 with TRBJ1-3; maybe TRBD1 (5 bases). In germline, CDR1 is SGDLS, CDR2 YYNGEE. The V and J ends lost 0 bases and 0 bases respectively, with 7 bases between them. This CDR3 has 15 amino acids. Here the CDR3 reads CASSVGGNSGNTIYF. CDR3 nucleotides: TGTGCCAGCAGCGTAGGGGGCAACTCTGGAAACACCATATATTTT.

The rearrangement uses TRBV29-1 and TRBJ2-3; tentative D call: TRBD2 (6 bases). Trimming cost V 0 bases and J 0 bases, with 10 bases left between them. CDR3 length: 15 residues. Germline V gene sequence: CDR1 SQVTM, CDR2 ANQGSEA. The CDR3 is CSVEDRGASTDTQYF. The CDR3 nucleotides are TGCAGCGTTGAAGATCGCGGGGCAAGCACAGATACGCAGTATTTT.

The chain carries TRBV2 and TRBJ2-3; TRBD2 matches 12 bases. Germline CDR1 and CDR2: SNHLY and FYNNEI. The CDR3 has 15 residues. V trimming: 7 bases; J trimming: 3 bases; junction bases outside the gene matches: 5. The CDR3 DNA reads TGTGCCAGCAATGCCCTAGCGGGAGGGACAGATACGCAGTATTTT. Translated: CASNALAGGTDTQYF.

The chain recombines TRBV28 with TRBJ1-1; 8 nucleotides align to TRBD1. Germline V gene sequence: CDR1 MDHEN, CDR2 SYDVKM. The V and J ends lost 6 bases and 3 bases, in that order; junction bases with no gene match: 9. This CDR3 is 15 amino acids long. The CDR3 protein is CASSPPTGGYTEAFF. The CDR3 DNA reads TGTGCCAGCAGCCCTCCTACAGGGGGGTACACTGAAGCTTTCTTT.

This chain's CDR3 is CASSPGWGDTQYF. Written as DNA, the CDR3 is TGCGCCAGCAGCCCGGGCTGGGGGGATACGCAGTATTTT. V usage is TRBV5-1 and J usage is TRBJ2-3, with D tentatively TRBD1 or TRBD2 (5 bases each). V lost 4 bases and J lost 6, with 12 bases in between. This CDR3 region has 13 residues. The V gene's germline CDR1 is SGHRS and CDR2 YFSETQ.

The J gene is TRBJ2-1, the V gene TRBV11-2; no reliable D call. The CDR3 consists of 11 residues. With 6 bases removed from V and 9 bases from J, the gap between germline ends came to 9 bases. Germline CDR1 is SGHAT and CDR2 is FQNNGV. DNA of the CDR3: TGTGCCAGCAGTTCGGTGGCTGAGCAGTTCTTC. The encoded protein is CASSSVAEQFF.

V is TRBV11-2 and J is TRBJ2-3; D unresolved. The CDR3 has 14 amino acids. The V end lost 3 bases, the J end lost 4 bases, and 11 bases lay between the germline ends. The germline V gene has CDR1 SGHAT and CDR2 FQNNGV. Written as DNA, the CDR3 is TGTGCCAGCAGCTTTACCAGCGCCGCAGATACGCAGTATTTT. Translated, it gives CASSFTSAADTQYF.

The CDR3 reads CSVEVNNAGQQYF. CDR3 nucleotide sequence: TGCAGCGTTGAAGTGAATAATGCCGGGCAGCAGTACTTC. This chain links TRBV29-1 with TRBJ2-5; D not resolved. The ends were cut back, 1 base at V and 11 bases at J, with 17 bases in the middle. Germline CDR1 SQVTM, CDR2 ANQGSEA. CDR3 length: 13 amino acids.

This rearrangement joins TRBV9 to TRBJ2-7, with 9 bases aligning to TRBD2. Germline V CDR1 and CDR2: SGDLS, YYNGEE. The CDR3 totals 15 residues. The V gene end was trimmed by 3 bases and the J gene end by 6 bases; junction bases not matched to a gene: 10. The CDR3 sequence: CASSAAGLATSEQYF. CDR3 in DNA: TGTGCCAGCAGCGCTGCGGGACTAGCCACCTCCGAGCAGTACTTC.

CDR3 sequence (DNA): TGCGCCAGCAGCTTGTCCCAGCCGAACACCGGGGAGCTGTTTTTT. It specifies CASSLSQPNTGELFF. The chain employs TRBV5-1 and TRBJ2-2, with no clear D. The CDR3 sequence is 15 residues long. The germline V and J ends were trimmed by 1 base and 0 bases, with 7 bases remaining between them. Germline loops: CDR1 SGHRS, CDR2 YFSETQ.

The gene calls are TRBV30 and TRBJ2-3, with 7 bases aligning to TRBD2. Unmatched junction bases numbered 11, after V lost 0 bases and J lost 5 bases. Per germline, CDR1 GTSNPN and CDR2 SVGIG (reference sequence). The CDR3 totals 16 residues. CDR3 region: CAWSVLRREPRDTQYF. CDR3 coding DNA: TGTGCCTGGAGTGTACTTAGGCGGGAGCCTAGAGATACGCAGTATTTT.

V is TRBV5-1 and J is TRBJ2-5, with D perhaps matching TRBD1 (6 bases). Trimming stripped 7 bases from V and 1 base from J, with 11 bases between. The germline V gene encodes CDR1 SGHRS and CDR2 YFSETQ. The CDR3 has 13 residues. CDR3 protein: CASAGTPQETQYF. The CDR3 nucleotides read TGCGCCAGCGCCGGGACACCCCAAGAGACCCAGTACTTC. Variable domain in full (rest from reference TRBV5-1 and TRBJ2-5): KAGVTQTPRYLIKTRGQQVTLSCSPISGHRSVSWYQQTPGQGLQFLFEYFSETQRNKGNFPGRFSGRQFSNSRSEMNVSTLELGDSALYLCASAGTPQETQYFGPGTRLLVL.

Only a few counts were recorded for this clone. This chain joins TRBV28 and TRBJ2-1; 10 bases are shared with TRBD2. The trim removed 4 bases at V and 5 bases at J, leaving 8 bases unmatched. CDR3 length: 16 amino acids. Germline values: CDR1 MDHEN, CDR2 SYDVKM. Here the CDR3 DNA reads TGTGCCAGCAGTTCTATAGCGGGAGGAAGAAACAATGAGCAGTTCTTC. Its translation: CASSSIAGGRNNEQFF. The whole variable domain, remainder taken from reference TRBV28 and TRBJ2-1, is DVKVTQSSRYLVKRTGEKVFLECVQDMDHENMFWYRQDPGLGLRLIYFSYDVKMKEKGDIPEGYSVSREKKERFSLILESASTNQTSMYLCASSSIAGGRNNEQFFGPGTRLTVL.

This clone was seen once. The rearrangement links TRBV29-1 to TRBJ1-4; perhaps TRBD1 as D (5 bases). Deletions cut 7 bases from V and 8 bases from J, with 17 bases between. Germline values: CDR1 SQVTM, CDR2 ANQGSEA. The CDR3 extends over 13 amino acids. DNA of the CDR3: TGCAGCGGTAGAGGGGAAGAAGAAGAAAAACTGTTTTTT. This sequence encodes CSGRGEEEEKLFF.

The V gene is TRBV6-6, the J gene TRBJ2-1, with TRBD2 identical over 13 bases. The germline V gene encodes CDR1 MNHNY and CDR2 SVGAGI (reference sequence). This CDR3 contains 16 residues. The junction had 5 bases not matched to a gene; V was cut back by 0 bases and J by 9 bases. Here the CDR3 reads CASSYSTSGRASEQFF. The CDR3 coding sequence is TGTGCCAGCAGTTACTCTACTAGCGGGAGGGCCAGTGAGCAGTTCTTC.

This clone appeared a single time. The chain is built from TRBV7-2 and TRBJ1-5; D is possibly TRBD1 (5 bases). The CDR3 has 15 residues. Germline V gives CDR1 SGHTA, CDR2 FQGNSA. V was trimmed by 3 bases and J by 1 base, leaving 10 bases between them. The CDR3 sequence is CASSLGTWSNQPQHF. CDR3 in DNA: TGTGCCAGCAGCTTGGGGACCTGGAGCAATCAGCCCCAGCATTTT.

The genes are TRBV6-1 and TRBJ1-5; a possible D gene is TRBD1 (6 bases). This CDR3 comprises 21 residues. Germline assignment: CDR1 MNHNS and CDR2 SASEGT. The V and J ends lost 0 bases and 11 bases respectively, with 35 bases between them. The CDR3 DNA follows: TGTGCCAGCAGTGAAGCGCTTCAGGGGCAGGAGTCTACCCCCCGGCGGGTGGCCCAGCATTTT. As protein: CASSEALQGQESTPRRVAQHF.

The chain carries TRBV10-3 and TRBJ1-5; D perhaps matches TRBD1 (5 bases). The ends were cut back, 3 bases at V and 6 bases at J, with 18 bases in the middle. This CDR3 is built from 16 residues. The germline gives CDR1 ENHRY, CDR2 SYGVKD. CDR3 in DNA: TGTGCCATCAGTGAAGGGTTGGGACGGCGGGGTCAGCCCCAGCATTTT. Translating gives CAISEGLGRRGQPQHF.

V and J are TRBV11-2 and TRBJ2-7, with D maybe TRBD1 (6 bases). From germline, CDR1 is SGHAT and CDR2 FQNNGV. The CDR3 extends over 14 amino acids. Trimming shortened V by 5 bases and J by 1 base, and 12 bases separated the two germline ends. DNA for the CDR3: TGTGCCAGCAGCACTCCGGACAGTTCCTACGAGCAGTACTTC. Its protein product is CASSTPDSSYEQYF.

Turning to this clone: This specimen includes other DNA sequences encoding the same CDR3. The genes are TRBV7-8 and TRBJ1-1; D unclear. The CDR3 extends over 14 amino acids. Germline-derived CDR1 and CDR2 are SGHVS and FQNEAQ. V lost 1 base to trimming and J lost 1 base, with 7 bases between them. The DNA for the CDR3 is TGTGCCAGCAGCTTAGTGTCGGGGAACACTGAAGCTTTCTTT. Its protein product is CASSLVSGNTEAFF.

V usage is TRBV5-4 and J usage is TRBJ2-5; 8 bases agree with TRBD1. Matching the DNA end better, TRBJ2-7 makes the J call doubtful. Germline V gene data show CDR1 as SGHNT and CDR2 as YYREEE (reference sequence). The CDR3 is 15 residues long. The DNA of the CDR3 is TGTGCCAGCCATGCCGACAGGGGAAACTCCTACGAGCAGTACTTC. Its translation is CASHADRGNSYEQYF.

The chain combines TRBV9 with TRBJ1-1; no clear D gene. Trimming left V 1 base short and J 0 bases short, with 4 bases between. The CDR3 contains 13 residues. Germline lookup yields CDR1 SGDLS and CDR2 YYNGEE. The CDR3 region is CASSVTVNTEAFF. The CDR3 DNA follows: TGTGCCAGCAGCGTAACCGTGAACACTGAAGCTTTCTTT.

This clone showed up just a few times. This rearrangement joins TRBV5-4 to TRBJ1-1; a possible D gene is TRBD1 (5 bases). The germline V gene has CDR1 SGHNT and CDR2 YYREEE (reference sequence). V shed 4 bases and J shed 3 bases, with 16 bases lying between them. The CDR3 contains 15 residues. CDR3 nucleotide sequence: TGTGCCAGCAGCCGTTCGGGGGTTACGGACACTGAAGCTTTCTTT. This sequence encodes CASSRSGVTDTEAFF.

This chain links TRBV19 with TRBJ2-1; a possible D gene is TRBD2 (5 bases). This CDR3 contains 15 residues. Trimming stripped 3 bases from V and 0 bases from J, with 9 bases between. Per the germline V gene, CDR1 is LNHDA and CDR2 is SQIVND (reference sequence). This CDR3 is CASSIRGSSYNEQFF. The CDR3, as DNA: TGTGCCAGTAGTATTCGTGGGAGCTCCTACAATGAGCAGTTCTTC.

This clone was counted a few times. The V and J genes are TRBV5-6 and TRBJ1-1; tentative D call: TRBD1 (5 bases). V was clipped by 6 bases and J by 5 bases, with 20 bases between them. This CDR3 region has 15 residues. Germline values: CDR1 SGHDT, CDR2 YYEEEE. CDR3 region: CASIMAGAPGTEAFF. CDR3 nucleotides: TGTGCCAGCATCATGGCCGGGGCCCCGGGTACTGAAGCTTTCTTT.

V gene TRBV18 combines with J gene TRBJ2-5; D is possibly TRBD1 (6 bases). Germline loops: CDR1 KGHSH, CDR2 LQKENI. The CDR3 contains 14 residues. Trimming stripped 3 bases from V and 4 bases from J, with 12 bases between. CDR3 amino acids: CASSPNRALETQYF. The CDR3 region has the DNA TGTGCCAGCTCACCGAACAGGGCCCTAGAGACCCAGTACTTC.

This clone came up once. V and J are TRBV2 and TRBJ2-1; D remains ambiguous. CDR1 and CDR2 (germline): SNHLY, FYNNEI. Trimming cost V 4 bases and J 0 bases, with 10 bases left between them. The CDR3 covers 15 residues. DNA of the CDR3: TGTGCCAGCAGTGCTACAGCCGGCTCCTACAATGAGCAGTTCTTC. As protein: CASSATAGSYNEQFF.

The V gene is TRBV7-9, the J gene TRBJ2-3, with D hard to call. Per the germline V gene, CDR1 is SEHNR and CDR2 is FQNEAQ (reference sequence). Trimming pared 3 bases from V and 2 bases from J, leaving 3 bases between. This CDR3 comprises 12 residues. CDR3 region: CASSFHTDTQYF. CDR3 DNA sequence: TGTGCCAGCAGCTTCCACACAGATACGCAGTATTTT.

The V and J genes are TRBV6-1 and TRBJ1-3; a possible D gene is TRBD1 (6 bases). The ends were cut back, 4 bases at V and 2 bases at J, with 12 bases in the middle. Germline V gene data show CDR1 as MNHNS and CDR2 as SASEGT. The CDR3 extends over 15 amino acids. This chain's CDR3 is CASSAAGEAGNTIYF. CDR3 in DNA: TGTGCCAGCAGTGCGGCAGGGGAGGCTGGAAACACCATATATTTT.